Each of the 21 T cell receptor beta chains below was sequenced from the same sample in a study of early T cells in non-severe SARS-CoV-2 infection. TCRdb called the 5' RACE reads again in MiXCR, with one record for every CDR3 protein. This sample carries tens of thousands of distinct CDR3 sequences, approximately 5.2% of them seen once, and the ten largest clones take approximately 3.6%. Sample: whole blood. The receptors here all came from an adult who was a healthcare worker with PCR-confirmed SARS-CoV-2 infection or an uninfected control (not recorded which).

The table lists this clonotype with many counts. V and J are TRBV4-3 and TRBJ2-1; D may be TRBD1 or TRBD2 (5 bases each). The CDR3 contains 14 residues. Trimming left V 4 bases short and J 9 bases short, with 16 bases between. The germline CDR1 and CDR2 sequences are LGHNA and YSLEER. In DNA, the CDR3 is TGCGCCAGCAGCCCAGATCGGGGACCGACTGAGCAGTTCTTC. It yields the protein CASSPDRGPTEQFF.

The rearrangement links TRBV12-3 or TRBV12-4 to TRBJ2-3; D is ambiguous. V was pared by 6 bases and J by 3 bases, with 10 bases between. The CDR3 consists of 13 residues. CDR3 sequence reads: CASRVRLTDTQYF. The CDR3, as DNA: TGTGCCAGCAGGGTCCGGTTGACAGATACGCAGTATTTT.

This clonotype was counted many times. The J gene is TRBJ1-2, the V gene TRBV4-3; TRBD1 matches at 7 bases. Germline values: CDR1 LGHNA, CDR2 YSLEER. The CDR3 sequence is 15 residues long. After removal of 4 bases from V and 8 bases from J, the junction contained 13 bases not matched to a gene. The CDR3 region has the DNA TGCGCCAGCAGCCGCGGACCCGGGACAGCCGGAGGCTACACCTTC. Its protein product is CASSRGPGTAGGYTF.

This clonotype showed up just a few times. The chain is built from TRBV20-1 and TRBJ1-2; 8 nucleotides align to TRBD1. The CDR3 loop spans 15 amino acids. Per the germline V gene, CDR1 is DFQATT and CDR2 is SNEGSKA (reference sequence). V trimming: 3 bases; J trimming: 7 bases; junction bases outside the gene matches: 13. This CDR3 reads CSASIGQGDKSGYTF. The CDR3 DNA reads as TGCAGTGCTAGTATAGGACAGGGCGACAAATCTGGCTACACCTTC.

The V and J genes are TRBV10-3 and TRBJ1-6; 9 bases fit TRBD1. CDR1 is ENHRY and CDR2 is SYGVKD in the germline V gene. V lost 5 bases, J lost 9 bases, and 5 bases stayed unmatched. The CDR3 sequence is 14 residues long. The CDR3 sequence: CAISTGTGSSPLHF. The CDR3 DNA is TGTGCCATCAGTACCGGGACAGGGAGTTCACCCCTCCACTTT.

This clonotype was seen only a few times. The CDR3 bases are TGCGCCAGCAGCCAAGGGCTGGGGAATACGCAGTATTTT. Translation: CASSQGLGNTQYF. The chain recombines TRBV4-1 with TRBJ2-3; D is undetermined. V was cut by 1 base and J by 7 bases, with 9 bases left in between. CDR1 and CDR2 (germline): MGHRA, YSYEKL. The CDR3 has 13 amino acids.

This clonotype was found many times. This rearrangement joins TRBV9 to TRBJ2-1; maybe TRBD2 (7 bases). The V gene lost 4 bases and the J gene lost 8 bases, with 10 bases spanning the gap. Germline CDR1 reads SGDLS; CDR2 reads YYNGEE. The CDR3 is made up of 12 amino acids. The CDR3 sequence: CASSLGGDEQFF. For the CDR3, the DNA is TGTGCCAGCAGCCTAGGGGGGGATGAGCAGTTCTTC.

There are many counts of this clonotype. V and J are TRBV28 and TRBJ2-3; D ambiguous. Germline V gives CDR1 MDHEN, CDR2 SYDVKM. Trimming pared 3 bases from V and 1 base from J, leaving 5 bases between. This CDR3 has 13 amino acids. CDR3 in DNA: TGTGCCAGCAGTTTCCGTGGCACAGATACGCAGTATTTT. This gives the protein CASSFRGTDTQYF. Full variable domain (outside the CDR3, taken from reference TRBV28 and TRBJ2-3): DVKVTQSSRYLVKRTGEKVFLECVQDMDHENMFWYRQDPGLGLRLIYFSYDVKMKEKGDIPEGYSVSREKKERFSLILESASTNQTSMYLCASSFRGTDTQYFGPGTRLTVL.

This clonotype has at least ten counts. J is TRBJ2-7 and V is TRBV11-2; D is uncertain. CDR3 length: 13 residues. Germline V gene data show CDR1 as SGHAT and CDR2 as FQNNGV. Trimming pared 3 bases from V and 0 bases from J, leaving 6 bases between. In DNA, the CDR3 is TGTGCCAGCAGCTTCGCTTACTCCTACGAGCAGTACTTC. It encodes CASSFAYSYEQYF.

The chain is built from TRBV7-2 and TRBJ2-3; 8 positions agree with TRBD2. Germline assignment: CDR1 SGHTA and CDR2 FQGNSA. The junction had 4 bases not matched to a gene; V was cut back by 0 bases and J by 2 bases. CDR3 length equals 16 residues. The CDR3 DNA reads as TGTGCCAGCAGCTTAGCGAAACTAGCGGACACAGATACGCAGTATTTT. Encoded protein: CASSLAKLADTDTQYF.

This clonotype has at least ten counts. V usage is TRBV18 and J usage is TRBJ1-2; D is perhaps TRBD1 (5 bases). Germline V CDR1 and CDR2: KGHSH, LQKENI. Trimming pared 3 bases from V and 2 bases from J, leaving 7 bases between. CDR3 length: 13 residues. The CDR3 protein is CASSPDKNYGYTF. Written as DNA, the CDR3 is TGTGCCAGCTCACCGGACAAAAACTATGGCTACACCTTC.

Many counts were recorded for this clonotype. CDR3 loop: CASTSPGTVNIQYF. The CDR3 DNA reads TGTGCCAGCACCTCCCCCGGGACAGTCAACATTCAGTACTTC. This sequence joins TRBV28 and TRBJ2-4; TRBD1 matches at 7 bases. The germline gives CDR1 MDHEN, CDR2 SYDVKM. Trimming at V came to 7 bases and at J to 7 bases, leaving 10 bases not matched to a gene. The CDR3 is 14 residues long.

At least ten counts were recorded for this clonotype. The V call is TRBV5-4, the J call TRBJ1-5; weak D call: TRBD1 (5 bases). Trimming took off 2 bases at V and 0 bases at J, with 6 bases between the two ends. CDR1 SGHNT and CDR2 YYREEE come from the germline V gene (reference sequence). This CDR3 is built from 14 residues. CDR3 nucleotides: TGTGCCAGCAGCTTCGGGGGTAGCAATCAGCCCCAGCATTTT. This gives the protein CASSFGGSNQPQHF.

This clonotype came up a few times. V is TRBV2 and J is TRBJ2-1; 7 bases fit TRBD2. CDR1 SNHLY and CDR2 FYNNEI come from the germline V gene. The CDR3 runs to 11 residues. V was clipped by 7 bases and J by 8 bases; unmatched bases: 2. CDR3 amino acids: CASTLAHEQFF. The CDR3 DNA is TGTGCCAGCACACTAGCGCATGAGCAGTTCTTC.

This clonotype came up many times. The chain combines TRBV13 with TRBJ1-6; D possibly corresponds to TRBD1 (6 bases). Germline V gene data show CDR1 as PRHDT and CDR2 as FYEKMQ (reference sequence). This CDR3 spans 15 amino acids. V gave up 4 bases and J gave up 8 bases, with 15 bases separating them. CDR3 nucleotide sequence: TGTGCCAGCAGCTCCTCGACAGGCCCATATTCACCCCTCCACTTT. Translation: CASSSSTGPYSPLHF.

A few counts support this clonotype. The rearrangement joins TRBV19 to TRBJ1-5; 9 bases map to TRBD1. The CDR3 extends over 17 amino acids. Trimming cost V 4 bases and J 2 bases; bases outside gene matches: 9. Germline V gene data show CDR1 as LNHDA and CDR2 as SQIVND (reference sequence). The CDR3 DNA sequence: TGTGCCAGTAGTAAAAACGGACAGGGGTTAGGCAATCAGCCCCAGCATTTT. Residues: CASSKNGQGLGNQPQHF.

This clonotype was counted many times. The chain recombines TRBV12-3 or TRBV12-4 with TRBJ1-1; D gene unclear. V lost 5 bases, J lost 4 bases, and 8 bases lay in between. CDR3 length: 12 amino acids. The DNA of the CDR3 is TGTGCCAGCAGTCTGGGGATCACTGAAGCTTTCTTT. It encodes CASSLGITEAFF.

This clonotype was seen ten or more times. This chain uses TRBV7-3 with TRBJ1-2, with TRBD1 matching 11 bases. Per germline, CDR1 SGHTA and CDR2 FQGTGA. This CDR3 contains 17 residues. Trimming cost V 4 bases and J 2 bases; bases outside gene matches: 9. This CDR3 reads CASSSAPDRGLNYGYTF. The CDR3 nucleotides read TGTGCCAGCAGCTCAGCCCCGGACAGGGGGCTGAACTATGGCTACACCTTC.

The chain carries TRBV6-5 and TRBJ1-3; D is unclear. With 6 bases removed from V and 0 bases from J, the gap between germline ends came to 6 bases. CDR1 is MNHEY, CDR2 SVGAGI, per germline. The length of the CDR3 is 13 residues. The CDR3 is CASSVVSGNTIYF. The DNA for the CDR3 is TGTGCCAGCAGCGTCGTCTCTGGAAACACCATATATTTT.

This clonotype was seen a handful of times. The chain joins TRBV12-3 or TRBV12-4 to TRBJ2-2, with TRBD2 as a possible D gene (6 bases). Trimming took 11 bases from V and 2 from J, leaving 12 bases between them. This CDR3 is built from 13 residues. DNA of the CDR3: TGTGCCGCTCGGGGGAGAAACACCGGGGAGCTGTTTTTT. The encoded protein is CAARGRNTGELFF.

Many counts were recorded for this clonotype. CDR3 bases: TGTGCCAGCAGTTTCAGTGGTTTCAGGGAGCAGTACTTC. Protein: CASSFSGFREQYF. The chain employs TRBV27 and TRBJ2-7; D is uncertain. CDR3 length: 13 amino acids. Trimming removed 3 bases from V and 7 bases from J, with 13 bases in between. Germline CDR1 is MNHEY and CDR2 is SMNVEV (reference sequence).